This T cell receptor beta chain came from a study of blood T cells in healthy people across ages. The sample, around 9.9 milliliters of peripheral blood, was drawn from each donor. Concerning this clonotype: Its antigen is not identified.

The CDR3 has 14 residues. Trimming took 5 bases from V and 5 from J, leaving 16 bases between them. Germline CDR1 is MNHEY and CDR2 is SMNVEV (reference sequence). Using a J-beta primer mix together with a sample-barcoded 5' primer, a second PCR was run for about 6 to 12 cycles. TCRdb redid the calling of the 5' RACE reads with MiXCR, one entry per CDR3 protein. The sample lists about 640,000 distinct CDR3 sequences; around 41% were seen once. Overall study results and limits: With age, beta diversity per million T cells declined roughly linearly, significantly by 30 to 40. A greater number of naive CD4+ cells and higher diversity distinguished long-lived donors from aged donors.

This rearrangement joins TRBV27 to TRBJ2-7, with unresolved D. Sequences were obtained from blood. The TCR sequence derives from an elderly man in good health. The CDR3 DNA sequence: TGTGCCAGCAGTCCCCGTGGGAACGGCGACGAGCAGTACTTC. It encodes CASSPRGNGDEQYF.